Described below is a single T cell receptor beta chain sequence and its context. Trimming took 6 bases from V and 1 from J; bases not matched to a gene: 8. The CDR3 runs 16 residues. Per the germline V gene, CDR1 is ENHRY and CDR2 is SYGVKD. The source of the sample is a study of blood T cell repertoires in COVID-19. Across the study: Samples came from the United States, Italy and Spain, spanning acute and convalescent COVID-19. Nucleic acid was either cDNA or gDNA, and it came from T cells, B-cell-depleted T cells, or PBMCs.

Original data processing: Amplifying reference gene primers gave estimates of nucleated cell counts. The repertoire was sequenced with immunoSEQ multiplex PCR; TCRdb's copy has only in-frame clones and lacks some. D and trimming come from the DNA, and the V and J calls and clone size come from that table. Among some 280,000 clones listed, roughly 90% were seen once. The chain combines TRBV10-3 with TRBJ2-1; 8 bases match TRBD2. Sample: peripheral blood. This receptor was identified in a woman aged 35 to 49 who had recovered from COVID-19. Here the CDR3 reads CAIRETSGLSYNEQFF. As DNA, the CDR3 is TGTGCCATCAGGGAAACTAGCGGATTATCCTACAATGAGCAGTTCTTC.